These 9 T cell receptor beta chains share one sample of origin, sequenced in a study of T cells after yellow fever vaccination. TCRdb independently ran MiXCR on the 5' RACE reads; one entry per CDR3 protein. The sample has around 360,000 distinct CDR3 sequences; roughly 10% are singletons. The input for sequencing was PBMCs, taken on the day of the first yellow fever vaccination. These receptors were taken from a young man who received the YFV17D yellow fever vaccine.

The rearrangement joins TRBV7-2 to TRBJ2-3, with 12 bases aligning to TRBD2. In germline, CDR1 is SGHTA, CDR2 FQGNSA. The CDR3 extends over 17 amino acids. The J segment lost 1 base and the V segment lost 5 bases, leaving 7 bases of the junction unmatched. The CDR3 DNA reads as TGTGCCAGCAGCAAACGACTAGCGGGGGACCGCACAGATACGCAGTATTTT. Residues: CASSKRLAGDRTDTQYF.

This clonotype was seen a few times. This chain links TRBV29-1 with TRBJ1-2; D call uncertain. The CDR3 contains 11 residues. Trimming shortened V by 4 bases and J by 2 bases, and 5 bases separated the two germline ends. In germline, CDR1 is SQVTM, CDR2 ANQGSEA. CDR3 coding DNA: TGCAGCGTTGGGGTGAACTATGGCTACACCTTC. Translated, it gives CSVGVNYGYTF. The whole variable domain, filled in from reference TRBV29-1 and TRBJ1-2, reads SAVISQKPSRDICQRGTSLTIQCQVDSQVTMMFWYRQQPGQSLTLIATANQGSEATYESGFVIDKFPISRPNLTFSTLTVSNMSPEDSSIYLCSVGVNYGYTFGSGTRLTVV.

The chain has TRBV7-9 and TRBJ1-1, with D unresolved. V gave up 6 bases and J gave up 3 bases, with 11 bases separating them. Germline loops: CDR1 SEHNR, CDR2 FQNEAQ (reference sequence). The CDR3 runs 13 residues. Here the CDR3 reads CASRAGRDTEAFF. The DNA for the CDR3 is TGTGCCAGCAGGGCCGGACGGGACACTGAAGCTTTCTTT.

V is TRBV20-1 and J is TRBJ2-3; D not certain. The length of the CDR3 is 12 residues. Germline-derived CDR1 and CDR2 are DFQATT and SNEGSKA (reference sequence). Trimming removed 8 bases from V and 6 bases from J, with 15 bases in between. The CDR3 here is CSPTHGIDTQYF. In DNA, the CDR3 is TGCAGTCCAACCCACGGAATTGATACGCAGTATTTT.

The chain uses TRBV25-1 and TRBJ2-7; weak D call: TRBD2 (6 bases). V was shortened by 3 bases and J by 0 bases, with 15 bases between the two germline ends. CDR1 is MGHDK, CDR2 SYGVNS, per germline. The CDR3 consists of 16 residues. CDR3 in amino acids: CASSETEGPNSYEQYF. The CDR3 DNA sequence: TGTGCCAGCAGTGAGACGGAGGGGCCGAACTCCTACGAGCAGTACTTC.

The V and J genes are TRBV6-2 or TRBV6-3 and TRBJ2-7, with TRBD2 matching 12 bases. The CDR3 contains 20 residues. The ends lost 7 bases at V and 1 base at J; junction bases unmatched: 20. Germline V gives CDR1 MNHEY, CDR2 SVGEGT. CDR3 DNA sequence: TGTGCCAGCAAAAACGGGCCAGTGCGGACTAGCGGGGTTCTATCCTACGAGCAGTACGTC. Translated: CASKNGPVRTSGVLSYEQYV.

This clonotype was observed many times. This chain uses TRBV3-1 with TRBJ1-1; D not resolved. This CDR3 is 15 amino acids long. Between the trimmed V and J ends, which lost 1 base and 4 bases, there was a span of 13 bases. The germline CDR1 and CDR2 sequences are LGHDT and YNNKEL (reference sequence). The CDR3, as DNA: TGTGCCAGCAGCCAAGGAAGTGGCCCCCCCACTGAAGCTTTCTTT. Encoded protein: CASSQGSGPPTEAFF.

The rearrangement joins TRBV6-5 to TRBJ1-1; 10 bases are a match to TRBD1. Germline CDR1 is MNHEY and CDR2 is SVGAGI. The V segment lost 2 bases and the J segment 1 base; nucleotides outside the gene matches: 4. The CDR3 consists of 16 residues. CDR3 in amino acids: CASSYRQGAWNTEAFF. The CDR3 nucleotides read TGTGCCAGCAGTTACAGACAGGGGGCTTGGAACACTGAAGCTTTCTTT.

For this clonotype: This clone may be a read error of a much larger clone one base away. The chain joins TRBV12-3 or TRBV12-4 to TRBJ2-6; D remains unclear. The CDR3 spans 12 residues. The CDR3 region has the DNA TGTGCCAGCAGTTTAGCCCCCTTTGTTATGATTTTC. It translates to CASSLAPFVMIF.